What follows are 5 T cell receptor beta chains derived from one specimen sequenced in a study of identical twins. TCRdb reanalysed the 5' RACE reads using MiXCR and keeps one entry per CDR3 protein. Here the sample spans under 900,000 distinct CDR3 sequences, over 15% being singletons. These sequences were also reported in another study, on T cells expressing NK-cell markers.

The sequenced sample was PBMCs. The source is a young woman in good health.

The rearrangement links TRBV5-1 to TRBJ2-5; the D gene is possibly TRBD2 (6 bases). Germline lookup yields CDR1 SGHRS and CDR2 YFSETQ. V gave up 4 bases and J gave up 4 bases, with 20 bases separating them. This CDR3 is built from 16 residues. CDR3 DNA: TGCGCCAGCAGCCTGGAACGAGGAGGGTATGGAGAGACCCAGTACTTC. Translating gives CASSLERGGYGETQYF.

This rearrangement joins TRBV7-9 to TRBJ2-1, with TRBD1 matching over 8 bases. The length of the CDR3 is 15 residues. V shed 9 bases, J shed 3 bases, and the junction held 10 bases outside the gene matches. From germline, CDR1 is SEHNR and CDR2 FQNEAQ (reference sequence). In DNA form, the CDR3 reads TGTGCCAGTCTCCCCGGGACAGGAGACTACAATGAGCAGTTCTTC. It is translated as CASLPGTGDYNEQFF. The full variable domain, rest sourced from reference TRBV7-9 and TRBJ2-1, is DTGVSQNPRHKITKRGQNVTFRCDPISEHNRLYWYRQTLGQGPEFLTYFQNEAQLEKSRLLSDRFSAERPKGSFSTLEIQRTEQGDSAMYLCASLPGTGDYNEQFFGPGTRLTVL.

The chain recombines TRBV20-1 with TRBJ1-2, with 10 bases matching TRBD1. The CDR3 runs 16 residues. Looked up from germline, CDR1 is DFQATT and CDR2 is SNEGSKA (reference sequence). V was clipped by 5 bases and J by 4 bases; unmatched bases: 13. This CDR3 is CSAPGTGAMSPYGYTF. DNA for the CDR3: TGCAGTGCTCCGGGGACAGGGGCGATGTCCCCCTATGGCTACACCTTC.

This chain links TRBV6-1 with TRBJ2-2, with D possibly matching TRBD1 (6 bases). Per germline, CDR1 MNHNS and CDR2 SASEGT. The CDR3 consists of 14 residues. The V gene lost 11 bases and the J gene lost 1 base, with 14 bases spanning the gap. The CDR3 DNA follows: TGTGCCGTCAGCGGACAGTTGAACACCGGGGAGCTGTTTTTT. Its protein product is CAVSGQLNTGELFF.

The gene calls are TRBV12-3 or TRBV12-4 and TRBJ2-7; D is unclear. The CDR3 has 13 residues. The V end was cut by 6 bases, the J end by 5 bases, with 14 bases between. Here the CDR3 DNA reads TGTGCCAGCAGCCGGGTTTCAATGGACGAGCAGTACTTC. Amino acids: CASSRVSMDEQYF.